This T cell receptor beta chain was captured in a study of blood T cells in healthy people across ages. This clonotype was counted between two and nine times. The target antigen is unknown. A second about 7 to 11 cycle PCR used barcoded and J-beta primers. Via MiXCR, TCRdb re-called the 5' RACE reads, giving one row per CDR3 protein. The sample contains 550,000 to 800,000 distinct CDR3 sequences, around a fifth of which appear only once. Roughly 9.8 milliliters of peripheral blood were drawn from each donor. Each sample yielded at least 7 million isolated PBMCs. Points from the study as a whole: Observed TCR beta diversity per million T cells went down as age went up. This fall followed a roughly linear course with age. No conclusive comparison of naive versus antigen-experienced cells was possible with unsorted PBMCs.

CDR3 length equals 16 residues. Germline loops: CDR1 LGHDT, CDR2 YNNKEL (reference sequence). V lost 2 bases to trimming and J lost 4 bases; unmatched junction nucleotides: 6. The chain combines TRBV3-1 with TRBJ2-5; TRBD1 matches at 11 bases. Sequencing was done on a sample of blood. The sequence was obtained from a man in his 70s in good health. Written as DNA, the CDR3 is TGTGCCAGCAGCCAAACAGGACAGGGGGCGGGAGAGACCCAGTACTTC. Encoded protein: CASSQTGQGAGETQYF.